These 8 T cell receptor beta chains originate from one sample sequenced in a study of memory CD4+ T cells and cytomegalovirus serostatus. Using immunoSEQ multiplex PCR, the repertoire was profiled, and TCRdb retains in-frame clones only, with some absent. The data hold under 75,000 clones, with around 81% observed a single time. The sort gate was single viable CD3+CD4+CD8-CD45RO+ cells for memory CD4+ T cells. The sequencing input was memory CD4+ T cells from blood. Every receptor here comes from an adult in good health and CMV-seronegative. Some clones in this sample may be carry-over from other donors' samples.

The chain joins TRBV25-1 to TRBJ2-7, with D hard to call. The V gene lost 6 bases and the J gene lost 5 bases, with 14 bases spanning the gap. Germline assignment: CDR1 MGHDK and CDR2 SYGVNS. This CDR3 comprises 13 residues. CDR3 region: CASRTRISDEQYF. DNA for the CDR3: TGTGCCAGCAGGACGCGTATTTCCGACGAGCAGTACTTC.

The CDR3 loop is CASSLRRAAADTQYF. The CDR3 bases are TGTGCCAGCAGCTTAAGGAGGGCCGCCGCAGATACGCAGTATTTT. The chain is built from TRBV7-2 and TRBJ2-3; a possible D gene is TRBD2 (6 bases). The ends were cut back, 2 bases at V and 4 bases at J, with 13 bases in the middle. Germline V gene data show CDR1 as SGHTA and CDR2 as FQGNSA. The CDR3 spans 15 residues.

The rearrangement uses TRBV18 and TRBJ2-1; 7 nucleotides align to TRBD2. CDR1 and CDR2 from the germline V gene are KGHSH and LQKENI. The trim removed 0 bases at V and 7 bases at J, leaving 9 bases unmatched. This CDR3 region has 16 residues. The CDR3 sequence: CASSPPVAGVGNEQFF. For the CDR3, the DNA is TGTGCCAGCTCACCACCGGTGGCGGGAGTGGGGAATGAGCAGTTCTTC. Supplemented by reference TRBV18 and TRBJ2-1, the full variable domain reads NAGVMQNPRHLVRRRGQEARLRCSPMKGHSHVYWYRQLPEEGLKFMVYLQKENIIDESGMPKERFSAEFPKEGPSILRIQQVVRGDSAAYFCASSPPVAGVGNEQFFGPGTRLTVL.

The chain joins TRBV6-4 to TRBJ1-1; 8 bases map to TRBD1. CDR1 is MRHNA and CDR2 is SNTAGT in the germline V gene. The CDR3 runs to 13 residues. V lost 6 bases, J lost 5 bases, and 5 bases stayed unmatched. The CDR3 bases are TGTGCCAGCAGACAGGGGGTTGGGACTGAAGCTTTCTTT. It encodes CASRQGVGTEAFF.

The J gene is TRBJ2-3, the V gene TRBV7-2; D not certain. This CDR3 is 12 amino acids long. The ends were cut back, 3 bases at V and 5 bases at J, with 6 bases in the middle. The V gene's germline CDR1 is SGHTA and CDR2 FQGNSA. CDR3 bases: TGTGCCAGCAGCTTGCGGCTAGATACGCAGTATTTT. It is translated as CASSLRLDTQYF.

This chain uses TRBV7-9 with TRBJ2-7; 7 bases align to TRBD2. The CDR3 has 17 residues. The germline V gene encodes CDR1 SEHNR and CDR2 FQNEAQ (reference sequence). J lost 0 bases, V lost 0 bases, and 8 bases had no gene match. CDR3 protein: CASSLAGLADSSYEQYF. DNA for the CDR3: TGTGCCAGCAGCTTAGCGGGGCTAGCGGATAGCTCCTACGAGCAGTACTTC. The variable domain in full, with the rest retrieved from reference TRBV7-9 and TRBJ2-7, is DTGVSQNPRHKITKRGQNVTFRCDPISEHNRLYWYRQTLGQGPEFLTYFQNEAQLEKSRLLSDRFSAERPKGSFSTLEIQRTEQGDSAMYLCASSLAGLADSSYEQYFGPGTRLTVT.

A few counts support this clone. This chain links TRBV9 with TRBJ2-1; 13 bases are a match to TRBD2. CDR3 size: 16 residues. Unmatched junction bases numbered 6, after V lost 2 bases and J lost 7 bases. Looked up from germline, CDR1 is SGDLS and CDR2 is YYNGEE. CDR3 sequence: CASSVAGTSGMNEQFF. The CDR3 bases are TGTGCCAGCAGCGTCGCCGGGACTAGCGGGATGAATGAGCAGTTCTTC.

The rearrangement joins TRBV2 to TRBJ2-3; no clear D gene. CDR3 length equals 13 residues. Germline values: CDR1 SNHLY, CDR2 FYNNEI. The germline V and J ends were trimmed by 4 bases and 4 bases, with 9 bases remaining between them. The CDR3 spells CASSVVLSDTQYF. In DNA, the CDR3 is TGTGCCAGCAGTGTTGTCCTCTCAGATACGCAGTATTTT. The full variable domain, in which reference TRBV2 and TRBJ2-3 provide the parts outside the CDR3, is EPEVTQTPSHQVTQMGQEVILRCVPISNHLYFYWYRQILGQKVEFLVSFYNNEISEKSEIFDDQFSVERPDGSNFTLKIRSTKLEDSAMYFCASSVVLSDTQYFGPGTRLTVL.